This T cell receptor (beta chain) was recovered during a study of human T cells and chemical hapten exposure. Time point reported: patch test 2, 6 weeks after DPC sensitization. The treatment denotes: therapeutic diphenylcyclopropenone sensitization with weekly scalp DPC. Trimming cost V 5 bases and J 7 bases, with 12 bases left between them. CDR3 length equals 12 residues. Germline CDR1 is DFQATT and CDR2 is SNEGSKA (reference sequence). Many counts were recorded for this clonotype. MiXCR was run by TCRdb on the RACE reads, yielding one entry per CDR3 protein. This table has more than 90,000 distinct CDR3 sequences, approximately 10% appearing once.

V usage is TRBV20-1 and J usage is TRBJ2-1, with D maybe TRBD2 (5 bases). Sequencing used whole blood, obtained in connection with sensitization to the hapten diphenylcyclopropenone (DPC). The sequence was collected from a woman aged 40 to 55 with alopecia areata. Some clones in this sample may be carry-over from other donors' samples. In DNA, the CDR3 is TGCAGTGCTTGGACTGAGTGGAATGAGCAGTTCTTC. As protein: CSAWTEWNEQFF.